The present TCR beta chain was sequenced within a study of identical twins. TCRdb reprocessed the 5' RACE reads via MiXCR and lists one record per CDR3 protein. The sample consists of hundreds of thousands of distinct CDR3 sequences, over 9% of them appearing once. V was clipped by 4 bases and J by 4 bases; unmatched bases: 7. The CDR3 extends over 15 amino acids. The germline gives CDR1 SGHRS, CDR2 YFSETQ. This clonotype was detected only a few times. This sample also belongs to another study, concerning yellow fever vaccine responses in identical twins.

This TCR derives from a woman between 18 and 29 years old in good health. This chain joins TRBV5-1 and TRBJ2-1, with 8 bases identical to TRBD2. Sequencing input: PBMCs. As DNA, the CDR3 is TGCGCCAGCAGCATTAGCGGGGATGCGTACAATGAGCAGTTCTTC. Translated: CASSISGDAYNEQFF. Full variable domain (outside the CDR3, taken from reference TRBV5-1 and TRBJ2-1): KAGVTQTPRYLIKTRGQQVTLSCSPISGHRSVSWYQQTPGQGLQFLFEYFSETQRNKGNFPGRFSGRQFSNSRSEMNVSTLELGDSALYLCASSISGDAYNEQFFGPGTRLTVL.